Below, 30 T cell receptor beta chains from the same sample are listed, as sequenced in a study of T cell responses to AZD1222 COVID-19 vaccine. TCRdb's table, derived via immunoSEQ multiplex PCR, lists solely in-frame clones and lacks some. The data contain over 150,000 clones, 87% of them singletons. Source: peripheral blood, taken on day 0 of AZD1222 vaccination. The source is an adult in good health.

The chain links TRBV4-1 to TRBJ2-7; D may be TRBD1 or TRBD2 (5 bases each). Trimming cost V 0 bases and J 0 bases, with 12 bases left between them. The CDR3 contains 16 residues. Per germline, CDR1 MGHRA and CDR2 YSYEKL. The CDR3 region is CASSQEGVGTSYEQYF. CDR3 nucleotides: TGCGCCAGCAGCCAAGAAGGGGTGGGGACCTCCTACGAGCAGTACTTC.

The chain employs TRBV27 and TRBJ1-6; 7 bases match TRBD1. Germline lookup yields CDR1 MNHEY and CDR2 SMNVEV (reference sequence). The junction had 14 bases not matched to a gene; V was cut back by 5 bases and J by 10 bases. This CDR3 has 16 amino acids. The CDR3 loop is CASSPIHTEGGSPLHF. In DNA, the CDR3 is TGTGCCAGCAGTCCCATCCACACGGAAGGGGGCTCACCCCTCCACTTT.

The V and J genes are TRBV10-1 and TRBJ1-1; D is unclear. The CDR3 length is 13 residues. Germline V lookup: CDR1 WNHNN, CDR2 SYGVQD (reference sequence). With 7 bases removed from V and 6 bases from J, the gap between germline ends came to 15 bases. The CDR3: CASMGASGSEAFF. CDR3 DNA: TGCGCCAGCATGGGCGCCTCGGGCTCTGAAGCTTTCTTT.

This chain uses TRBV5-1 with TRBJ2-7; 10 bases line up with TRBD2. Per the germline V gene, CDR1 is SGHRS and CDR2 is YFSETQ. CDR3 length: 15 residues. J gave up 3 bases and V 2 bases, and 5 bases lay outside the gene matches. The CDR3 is CASSFSGRADYEQYF. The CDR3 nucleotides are TGCGCCAGCAGCTTCAGCGGGAGGGCCGACTACGAGCAGTACTTC.

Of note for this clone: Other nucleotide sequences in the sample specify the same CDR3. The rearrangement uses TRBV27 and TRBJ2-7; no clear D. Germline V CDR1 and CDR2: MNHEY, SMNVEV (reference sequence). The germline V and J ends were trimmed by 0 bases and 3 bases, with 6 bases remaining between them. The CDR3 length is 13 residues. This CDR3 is CASSLSKSYEQYF. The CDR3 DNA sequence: TGTGCCAGCAGTTTATCGAAGAGCTACGAGCAGTACTTC.

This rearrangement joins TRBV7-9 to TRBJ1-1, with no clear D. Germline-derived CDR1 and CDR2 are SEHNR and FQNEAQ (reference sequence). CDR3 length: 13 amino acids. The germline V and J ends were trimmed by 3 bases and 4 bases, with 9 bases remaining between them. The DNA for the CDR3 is TGTGCCAGCAGCTTGGCGGCGACCACTGAAGCTTTCTTT. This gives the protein CASSLAATTEAFF.

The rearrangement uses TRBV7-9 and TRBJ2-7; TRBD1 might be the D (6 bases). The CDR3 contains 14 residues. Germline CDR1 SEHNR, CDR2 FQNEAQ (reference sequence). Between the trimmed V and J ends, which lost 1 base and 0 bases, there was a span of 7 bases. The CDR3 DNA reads TGTGCCAGCAGCTTAGGGACAGACTCCTACGAGCAGTACTTC. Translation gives CASSLGTDSYEQYF. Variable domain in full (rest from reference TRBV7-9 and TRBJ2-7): DTGVSQNPRHKITKRGQNVTFRCDPISEHNRLYWYRQTLGQGPEFLTYFQNEAQLEKSRLLSDRFSAERPKGSFSTLEIQRTEQGDSAMYLCASSLGTDSYEQYFGPGTRLTVT.

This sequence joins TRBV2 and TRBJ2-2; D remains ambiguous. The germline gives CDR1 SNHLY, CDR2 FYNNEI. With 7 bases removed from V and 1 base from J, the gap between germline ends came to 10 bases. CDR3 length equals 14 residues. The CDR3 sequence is CASKRGENTGELFF. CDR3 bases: TGTGCCAGCAAAAGAGGAGAGAACACCGGGGAGCTGTTTTTT.

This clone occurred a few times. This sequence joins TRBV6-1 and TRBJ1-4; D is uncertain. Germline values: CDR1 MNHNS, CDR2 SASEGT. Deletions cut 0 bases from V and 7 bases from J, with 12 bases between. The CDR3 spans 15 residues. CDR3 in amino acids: CASSEAGNRPEKLFF. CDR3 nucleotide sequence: TGTGCCAGCAGTGAAGCCGGGAACCGGCCTGAAAAACTGTTTTTT.

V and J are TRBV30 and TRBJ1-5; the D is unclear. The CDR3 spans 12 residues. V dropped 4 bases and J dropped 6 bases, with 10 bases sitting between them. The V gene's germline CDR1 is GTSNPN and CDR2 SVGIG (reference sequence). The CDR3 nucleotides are TGTGCCTGGAACCGGGTTGGTCAGCCCCAGCATTTT. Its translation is CAWNRVGQPQHF.

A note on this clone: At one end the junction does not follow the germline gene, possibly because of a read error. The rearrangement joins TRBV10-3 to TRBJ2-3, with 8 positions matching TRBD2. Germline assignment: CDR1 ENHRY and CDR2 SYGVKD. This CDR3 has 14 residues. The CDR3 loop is CAIKWSGSSDTQYF. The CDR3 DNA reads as TGTGCAATCAAGTGGAGCGGGAGCTCAGATACGCAGTATTTT.

The CDR3 coding sequence is TGTGCCAGCAGCTTTCAACTAGCGGGAGGGGATGAGCAGTTCTTC. Translation gives CASSFQLAGGDEQFF. The V call is TRBV5-4, the J call TRBJ2-1; 13 nucleotides match TRBD2. In germline, CDR1 is SGHNT, CDR2 YYREEE (reference sequence). CDR3 size: 15 residues. J gave up 8 bases and V 2 bases, and 4 bases lay outside the gene matches.

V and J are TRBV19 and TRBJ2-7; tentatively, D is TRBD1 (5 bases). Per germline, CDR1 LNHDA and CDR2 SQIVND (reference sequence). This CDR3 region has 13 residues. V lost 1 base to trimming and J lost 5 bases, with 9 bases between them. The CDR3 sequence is CASSIVAGNEQYF. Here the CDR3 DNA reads TGTGCCAGTAGTATAGTCGCAGGGAACGAGCAGTACTTC.

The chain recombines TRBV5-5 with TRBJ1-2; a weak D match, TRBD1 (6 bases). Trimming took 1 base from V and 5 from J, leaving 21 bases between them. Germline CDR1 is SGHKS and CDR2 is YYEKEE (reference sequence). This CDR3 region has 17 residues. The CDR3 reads CASSLRGGIQGLYGYTF. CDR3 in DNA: TGTGCCAGCAGCTTGAGAGGGGGGATACAGGGCCTTTATGGCTACACCTTC.

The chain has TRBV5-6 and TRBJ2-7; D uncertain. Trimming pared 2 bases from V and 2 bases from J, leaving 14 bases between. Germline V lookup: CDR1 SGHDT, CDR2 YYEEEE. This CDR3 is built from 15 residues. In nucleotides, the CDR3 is TGTGCCAGCAGCTTCCAAGCCTCGAGAACCTACGAGCAGTACTTC. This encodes CASSFQASRTYEQYF.

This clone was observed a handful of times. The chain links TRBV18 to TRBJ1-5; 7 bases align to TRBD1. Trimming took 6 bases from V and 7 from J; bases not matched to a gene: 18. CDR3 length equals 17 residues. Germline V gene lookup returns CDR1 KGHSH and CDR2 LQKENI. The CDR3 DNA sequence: TGTGCCAGCTCCGGGGGGGGCACCGGGACAGCGGGACAGCCCCAGCATTTT. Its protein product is CASSGGGTGTAGQPQHF.

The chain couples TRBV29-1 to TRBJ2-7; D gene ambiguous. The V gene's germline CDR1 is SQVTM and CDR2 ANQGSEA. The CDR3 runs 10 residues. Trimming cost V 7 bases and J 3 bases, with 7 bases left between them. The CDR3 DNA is TGCAGCGCTGGGGACTACGAGCAGTACTTC. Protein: CSAGDYEQYF.

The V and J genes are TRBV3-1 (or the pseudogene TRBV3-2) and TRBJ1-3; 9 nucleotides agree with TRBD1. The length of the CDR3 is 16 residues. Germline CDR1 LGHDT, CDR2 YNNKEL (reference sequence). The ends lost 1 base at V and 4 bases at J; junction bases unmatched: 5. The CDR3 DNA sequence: TGTGCCAGCAGCCAAGTAGGCGGACAGGGGGGAAACACCATATATTTT. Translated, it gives CASSQVGGQGGNTIYF.

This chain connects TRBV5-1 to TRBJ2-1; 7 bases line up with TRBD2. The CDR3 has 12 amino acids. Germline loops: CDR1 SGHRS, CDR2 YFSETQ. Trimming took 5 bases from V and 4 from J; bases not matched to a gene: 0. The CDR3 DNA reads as TGCGCCAGCAGGCGGGGGTACAATGAGCAGTTCTTC. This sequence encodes CASRRGYNEQFF.

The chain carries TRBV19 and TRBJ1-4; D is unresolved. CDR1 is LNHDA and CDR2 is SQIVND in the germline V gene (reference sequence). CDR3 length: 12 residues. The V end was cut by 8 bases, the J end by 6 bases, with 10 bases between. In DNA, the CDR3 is TGTGCCAGTGGGAATACATATGAAAAACTGTTTTTT. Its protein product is CASGNTYEKLFF.

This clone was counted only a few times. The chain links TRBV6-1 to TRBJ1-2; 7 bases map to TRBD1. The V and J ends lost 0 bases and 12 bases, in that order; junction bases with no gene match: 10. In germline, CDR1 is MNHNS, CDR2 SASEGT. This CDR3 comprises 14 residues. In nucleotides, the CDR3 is TGTGCCAGCAGTGAAGCGGGGGACAGTATTCGGGACACCTTC. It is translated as CASSEAGDSIRDTF.

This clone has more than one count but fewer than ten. The CDR3 is CASSRGLGETQYF. The CDR3 region has the DNA TGTGCCAGCTCACGGGGCCTTGGGGAGACCCAGTACTTC. The V gene is TRBV18, the J gene TRBJ2-5; the D gene is possibly TRBD1 (5 bases). CDR1 is KGHSH and CDR2 is LQKENI in the germline V gene. CDR3 length: 13 amino acids. V was pared by 4 bases and J by 5 bases, with 11 bases between.

CDR3 DNA sequence: TGCGCCAGCAGCCAACTCGGACTACCGAGCTACGAGCAGTACTTC. Protein sequence: CASSQLGLPSYEQYF. The chain couples TRBV4-1 to TRBJ2-7; a possible D gene is TRBD2 (6 bases). Looked up from germline, CDR1 is MGHRA and CDR2 is YSYEKL. The CDR3 covers 15 residues. The V end was cut by 2 bases, the J end by 3 bases, with 14 bases between.

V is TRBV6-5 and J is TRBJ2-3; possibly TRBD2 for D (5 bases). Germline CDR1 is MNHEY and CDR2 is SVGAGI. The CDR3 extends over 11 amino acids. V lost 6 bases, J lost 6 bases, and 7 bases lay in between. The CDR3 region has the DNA TGTGCCAGCAGCCAGCGGGATACGCAGTATTTT. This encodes CASSQRDTQYF.

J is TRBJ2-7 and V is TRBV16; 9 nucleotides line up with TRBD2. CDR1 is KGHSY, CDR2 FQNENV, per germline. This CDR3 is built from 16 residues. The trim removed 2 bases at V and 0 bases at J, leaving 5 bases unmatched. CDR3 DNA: TGTGCCAGCAGCCAACCCGGACTAGCGAACTCCTACGAGCAGTACTTC. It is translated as CASSQPGLANSYEQYF.

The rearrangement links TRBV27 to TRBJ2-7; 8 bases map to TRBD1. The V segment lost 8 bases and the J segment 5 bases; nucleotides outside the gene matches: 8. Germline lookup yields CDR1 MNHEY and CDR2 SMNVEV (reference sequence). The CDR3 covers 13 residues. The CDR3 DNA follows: TGTGCCAGCCAGAGGACAGGGACTCACGAGCAGTACTTC. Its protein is CASQRTGTHEQYF.

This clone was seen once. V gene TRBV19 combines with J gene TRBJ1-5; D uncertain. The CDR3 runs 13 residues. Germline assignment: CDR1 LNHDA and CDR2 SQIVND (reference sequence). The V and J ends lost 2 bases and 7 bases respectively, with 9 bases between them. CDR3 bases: TGTGCCAGTAGTATACAATTCGGCCAGCCCCAGCATTTT. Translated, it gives CASSIQFGQPQHF.

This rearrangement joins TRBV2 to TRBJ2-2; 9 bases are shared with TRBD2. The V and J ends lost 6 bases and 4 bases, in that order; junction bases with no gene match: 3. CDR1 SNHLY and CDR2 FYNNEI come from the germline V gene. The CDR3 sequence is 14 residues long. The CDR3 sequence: CASRTSGSTGELFF. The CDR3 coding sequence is TGTGCCAGCAGGACTAGCGGCAGCACCGGGGAGCTGTTTTTT.

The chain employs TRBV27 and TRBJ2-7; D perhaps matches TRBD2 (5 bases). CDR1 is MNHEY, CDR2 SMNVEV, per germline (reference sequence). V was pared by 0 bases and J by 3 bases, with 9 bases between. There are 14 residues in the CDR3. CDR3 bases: TGTGCCAGCAGTTTATCGGCACTAGGCTACGAGCAGTACTTC. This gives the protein CASSLSALGYEQYF.

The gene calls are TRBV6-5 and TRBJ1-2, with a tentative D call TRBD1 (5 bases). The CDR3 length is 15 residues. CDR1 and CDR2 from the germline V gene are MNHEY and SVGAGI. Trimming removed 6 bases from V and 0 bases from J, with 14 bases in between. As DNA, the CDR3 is TGTGCCAGCAGCCTAGGGGCAGGACCTAACTATGGCTACACCTTC. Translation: CASSLGAGPNYGYTF.